Shown below are 5 T cell receptor beta chains from a single sample sequenced in a study of OX40 agonist ivuxolimab in advanced cancers. The protocol used for the library was the immunoSEQ multiplex PCR assay. Held by TCRdb, this immuneACCESS table contains in-frame sequences only and omits some clones. Under half of the omission traces to an unresolved V gene where checked; the cause of the rest is unknown. The sample contains about 70,000 clones, 80% to 90% of them found a single time. Around 2% of the sample comes from the top ten. The sample was CD4+ or CD8+ T cells sorted from blood, taken in a trial of the OX40 agonist ivuxolimab. These receptors were obtained from an adult with an advanced solid tumor such as melanoma, head and neck, liver or kidney cancer.

The V and J genes are TRBV7-2 and TRBJ2-5; 9 nucleotides line up with TRBD1. Germline CDR1 and CDR2: SGHTA and FQGNSA. Trimming took 2 bases from V and 1 from J; bases not matched to a gene: 2. The CDR3 has 15 amino acids. This CDR3 is CASSLQQGAQETQYF. The CDR3 coding sequence is TGTGCCAGCAGCTTACAACAGGGGGCCCAAGAGACCCAGTACTTC.

V is TRBV6-1 and J is TRBJ2-7; D unresolved. The CDR3 consists of 13 residues. Germline V lookup: CDR1 MNHNS, CDR2 SASEGT. With 6 bases removed from V and 0 bases from J, the gap between germline ends came to 9 bases. The CDR3 region is CASRVDLSYEQYF. The CDR3 nucleotides are TGTGCCAGCAGAGTCGACCTCTCCTACGAGCAGTACTTC.

This rearrangement joins TRBV9 to TRBJ2-1; D gene ambiguous. Germline CDR1 is SGDLS and CDR2 is YYNGEE. This CDR3 is built from 14 residues. With 0 bases removed from V and 2 bases from J, the gap between germline ends came to 6 bases. CDR3 loop: CASSVGGTYNEQFF. CDR3 nucleotides: TGTGCCAGCAGCGTAGGTGGAACCTACAATGAGCAGTTCTTC.

This rearrangement joins TRBV6-5 to TRBJ2-3; no firm D call. Trimming shortened V by 2 bases and J by 2 bases, and 11 bases separated the two germline ends. The germline V gene has CDR1 MNHEY and CDR2 SVGAGI. CDR3 length: 15 residues. In nucleotides, the CDR3 is TGTGCCAGCAGTTACGGGGTAGGATTCACAGATACGCAGTATTTT. Translation gives CASSYGVGFTDTQYF.

V usage is TRBV11-1 and J usage is TRBJ2-7; D possibly corresponds to TRBD2 (6 bases). V was clipped by 3 bases and J by 3 bases, with 15 bases between them. Germline V gives CDR1 SGHAT, CDR2 FQDESV (reference sequence). There are 15 residues in the CDR3. CDR3 sequence: CASSFQAGKDYEQYF. As DNA, the CDR3 is TGTGCCAGCAGCTTTCAGGCGGGAAAAGACTACGAGCAGTACTTC. The full variable domain, in which reference TRBV11-1 and TRBJ2-7 provide the parts outside the CDR3, is EAEVAQSPRYKITEKSQAVAFWCDPISGHATLYWYRQILGQGPELLVQFQDESVVDDSQLPKDRFSAERLKGVDSTLKIQPAELGDSAMYLCASSFQAGKDYEQYFGPGTRLTVT.